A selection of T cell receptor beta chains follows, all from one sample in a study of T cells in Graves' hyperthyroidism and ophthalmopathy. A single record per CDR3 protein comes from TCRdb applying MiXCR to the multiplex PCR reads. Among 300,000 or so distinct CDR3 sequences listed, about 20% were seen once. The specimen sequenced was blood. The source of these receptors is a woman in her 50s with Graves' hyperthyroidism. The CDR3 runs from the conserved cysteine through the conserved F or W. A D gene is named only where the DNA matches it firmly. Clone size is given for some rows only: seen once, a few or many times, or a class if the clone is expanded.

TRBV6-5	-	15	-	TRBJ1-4	TGTGCCAGCAGTTACTCGGAGGGGAATAATGAAAAACTGTTTTTT	CASSYSEGNNEKLFF
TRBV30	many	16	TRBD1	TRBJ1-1	TGTGCCTGGAGTGTACGACAGGGCCGGATTGTCACTGAAGCTTTCTTT	CAWSVRQGRIVTEAFF
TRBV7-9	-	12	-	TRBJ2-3	TGTGCCAGCAGCTCCCCCGTGGGTACGCAGTATTTT	CASSSPVGTQYF
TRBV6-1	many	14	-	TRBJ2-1	TGTGCCAGCAGTCTCACCTGGTTGTACAATGAGCAGTTCTTC	CASSLTWLYNEQFF
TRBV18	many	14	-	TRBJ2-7	TGTGCCAGCTCACTCAGTGGTACCCTCTACGAGCAGTACTTC	CASSLSGTLYEQYF
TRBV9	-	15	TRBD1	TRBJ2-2	TGTGCCAGCAGCGTAGGTACAGGGGGGACCGGGGAGCTGTTTTTT	CASSVGTGGTGELFF
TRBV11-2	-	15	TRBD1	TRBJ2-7	TGTGCCAGCAGCGCAACCGGGACAGGGCTGAACGAGCAGTACTTC	CASSATGTGLNEQYF
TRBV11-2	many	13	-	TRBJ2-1	TGTGCCAGCAGCTTAGGAGGGGGCAATGAGCAGTTCTTC	CASSLGGGNEQFF
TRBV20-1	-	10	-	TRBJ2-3	TGCAGTGCGAGGCCAGATACGCAGTATTTT	CSARPDTQYF
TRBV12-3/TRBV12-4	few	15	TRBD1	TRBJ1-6	TGTGCCAGCAGTCGACAGGGGGCAGATAATTCACCCCTCCACTTT	CASSRQGADNSPLHF
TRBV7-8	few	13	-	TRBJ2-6	TGTGCCAGCACCCGGGGTGGGGCCAACGTCCTGACTTTC	CASTRGGANVLTF
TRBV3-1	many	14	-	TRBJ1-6	TGTGCCAGCAGCCAAGTGCCCATCGGATCACCCCTCCACTTT	CASSQVPIGSPLHF
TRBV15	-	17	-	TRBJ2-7	TGTGCCACCAGCAGGGACCTACAACAGGTCGTCTCCTACGAGCAGTACTTC	CATSRDLQQVVSYEQYF
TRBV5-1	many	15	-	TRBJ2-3	TGCGCCAGCACTTTCGGACAGTTTAGCACAGATACGCAGTATTTT	CASTFGQFSTDTQYF
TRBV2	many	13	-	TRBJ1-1	TGTGCCAGCAGTGCGGAGGGGGACACTGAAGCTTTCTTT	CASSAEGDTEAFF
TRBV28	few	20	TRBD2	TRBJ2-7	TGTGCCAGCAGTTCGGGACTAGCGGGAGGGCCTTATAGCATACCCTACGAGCAGTACTTC	CASSSGLAGGPYSIPYEQYF
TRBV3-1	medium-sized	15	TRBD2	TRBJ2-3	TGTGCCAGCAGCCAAGATATGGCGGGAGGGAGAGAGCAGTATTTT	CASSQDMAGGREQYF
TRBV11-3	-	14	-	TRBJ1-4	TGTGCCCTTCGAGGGGCGAGAGTGGGTGAAAAACTGTTTTTT	CALRGARVGEKLFF
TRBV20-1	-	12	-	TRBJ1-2	TGCAGTGCTAGACCCGGGCCCCGGGGCTACACCTTC	CSARPGPRGYTF
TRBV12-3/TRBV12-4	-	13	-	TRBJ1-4	TGTGCCAGCAGTTTGGCGGGGAGGGAAAAACTGTTTTTT	CASSLAGREKLFF
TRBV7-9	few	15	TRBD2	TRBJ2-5	TGTGCCAGCAGCCCCGGAATAGCGGGACAAGAGACCCAGTACTTC	CASSPGIAGQETQYF
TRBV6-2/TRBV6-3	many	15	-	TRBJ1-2	TGTGCCAGCACCTTCCTCCCGGGACCCAACTATGGCTACACCTTC	CASTFLPGPNYGYTF
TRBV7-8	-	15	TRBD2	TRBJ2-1	TGTGCCAGCAGGCAGACTAGCGGGGGCGTCAATGAGCAGTTCTTC	CASRQTSGGVNEQFF
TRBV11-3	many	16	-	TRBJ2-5	TGTGCCAGCAGACCCAAAACATCAGGGAAACAAGAGACCCAGTACTTC	CASRPKTSGKQETQYF
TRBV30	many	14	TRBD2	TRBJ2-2	TGTGCCTGGAGTGAGGGCGGGAGCCTCGGGGAGCTGTTTTTT	CAWSEGGSLGELFF
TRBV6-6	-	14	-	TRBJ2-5	TGTGCCAGCAGTTACGGGAGGCAGACGGAGACCCAGTACTTC	CASSYGRQTETQYF
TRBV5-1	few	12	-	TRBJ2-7	TGCGCCAGCAGACTAAGGGGTGACGAGCAGTACTTC	CASRLRGDEQYF
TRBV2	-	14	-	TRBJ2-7	TGTGCCAGCAGTGAAAGCGGACCTCTTGCAGAGCAGTACTTC	CASSESGPLAEQYF
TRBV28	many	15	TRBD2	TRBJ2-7	TGTGCCAGCAGTTCTACTAGCGGCTTCTCCTACGAGCAGTACTTC	CASSSTSGFSYEQYF
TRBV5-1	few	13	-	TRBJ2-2	TGCGCCAGCAGACAGGGAGCCACCGGGGAGCTGTTTTTT	CASRQGATGELFF
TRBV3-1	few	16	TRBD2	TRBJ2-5	TGTGCCAGCAGCCATATATCAAGCGGGGCGGATAAGACCCAGTACTTC	CASSHISSGADKTQYF
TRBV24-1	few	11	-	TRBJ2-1	TGTGCCACCAGCTTGGGGAATGAGCAGTTCTTC	CATSLGNEQFF
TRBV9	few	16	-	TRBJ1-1	TGTGCCAGCAGCGTAGGAGGCGGCAGGGTGAACACTGAAGCTTTCTTT	CASSVGGGRVNTEAFF
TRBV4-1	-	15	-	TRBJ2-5	TGCGCCAGCAGCCAAGCCCTAGCGAGCCAAGAGACCCAGTACTTC	CASSQALASQETQYF
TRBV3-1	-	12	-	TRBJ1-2	TGTGCCAGCAGCCACCTGCGCGATGGCTACACCTTC	CASSHLRDGYTF
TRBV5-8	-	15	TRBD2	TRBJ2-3	TGTGCCAGCAGTCCGGGACTAGTGAGCACAGATACGCAGTATTTT	CASSPGLVSTDTQYF
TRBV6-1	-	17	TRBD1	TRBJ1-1	TGTGCCAGCAGTGAAAATCAGGGGGCTCGTGGGAACACTGAAGCTTTCTTT	CASSENQGARGNTEAFF
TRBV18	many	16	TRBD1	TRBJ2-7	TGTGCCAGCTCACCTGGGGGATGGACAGGGTCGGGCGAGCAGTACTTC	CASSPGGWTGSGEQYF
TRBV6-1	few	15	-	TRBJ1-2	TGTGCCAGCAGATCCCCGACACGTTCATCCTATGGCTACACCTTC	CASRSPTRSSYGYTF
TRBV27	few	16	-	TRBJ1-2	TGTGCCAGCAGTACCCAGGCGGGACTGGCGATCTATGGCTACACCTTC	CASSTQAGLAIYGYTF
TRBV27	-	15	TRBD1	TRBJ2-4	TGTGCCAGCACCAAAAGGGGGCTTGGGGAAAACATTCAGTACTTC	CASTKRGLGENIQYF
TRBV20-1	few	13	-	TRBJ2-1	TGCAGTGCTCTCTCGGCGGTGCGCGGTGAGCAGTTCTTC	CSALSAVRGEQFF
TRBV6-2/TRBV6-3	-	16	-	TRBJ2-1	TGTGCCAGCAGTTACTCGTCCGGGGGCCCCTACAATGAGCAGTTCTTC	CASSYSSGGPYNEQFF
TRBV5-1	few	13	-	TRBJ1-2	TGCGCCAGCAGCTTGGGGGAAGTAGGCGGCTACACCTTC	CASSLGEVGGYTF
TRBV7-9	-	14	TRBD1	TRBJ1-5	TGTGCCAGCAGCTTAGGACAGGGGAATCACCCCCAGCATTTT	CASSLGQGNHPQHF
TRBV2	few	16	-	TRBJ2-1	TGTGCCAGCGGTTGGCCAAGAGGGAGGACCTACAATGAGCAGTTCTTC	CASGWPRGRTYNEQFF
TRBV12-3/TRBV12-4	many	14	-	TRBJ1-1	TGTGCCAGCAGTTTGGTCAGTGAGGACACTGAAGCTTTCTTT	CASSLVSEDTEAFF
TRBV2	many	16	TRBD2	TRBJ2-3	TGTGCCAGCAGTGGGCCCGGGACTAGCAGCACAGATACGCAGTATTTT	CASSGPGTSSTDTQYF
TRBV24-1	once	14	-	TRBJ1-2	TGTGCCACCAGTGATTCAGGGACCTTGGGTGGCTACACCTTC	CATSDSGTLGGYTF
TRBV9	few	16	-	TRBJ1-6	TGTGCCAGCAGCGTAGGATCGCGGTTTCCTAATTCACCCCTCCACTTT	CASSVGSRFPNSPLHF
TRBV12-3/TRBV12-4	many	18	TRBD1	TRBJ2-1	TGTGCCAGCAGTTTTCTTTTGGGGGGACAGGGGGAATACAATGAGCAGTTCTTC	CASSFLLGGQGEYNEQFF
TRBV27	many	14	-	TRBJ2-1	TGTGCCAGCAGCCCCGGGACAAAAGGCAATGAGCAGTTCTTC	CASSPGTKGNEQFF
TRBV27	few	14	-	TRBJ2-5	TGTGCCAGCAGTTTGGCAGCTGCGCAAGAGACCCAGTACTTC	CASSLAAAQETQYF
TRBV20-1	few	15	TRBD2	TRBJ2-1	TGCAGTGCTAGGCGAGGGACTAGCGGTCACAATGAGCAGTTCTTC	CSARRGTSGHNEQFF